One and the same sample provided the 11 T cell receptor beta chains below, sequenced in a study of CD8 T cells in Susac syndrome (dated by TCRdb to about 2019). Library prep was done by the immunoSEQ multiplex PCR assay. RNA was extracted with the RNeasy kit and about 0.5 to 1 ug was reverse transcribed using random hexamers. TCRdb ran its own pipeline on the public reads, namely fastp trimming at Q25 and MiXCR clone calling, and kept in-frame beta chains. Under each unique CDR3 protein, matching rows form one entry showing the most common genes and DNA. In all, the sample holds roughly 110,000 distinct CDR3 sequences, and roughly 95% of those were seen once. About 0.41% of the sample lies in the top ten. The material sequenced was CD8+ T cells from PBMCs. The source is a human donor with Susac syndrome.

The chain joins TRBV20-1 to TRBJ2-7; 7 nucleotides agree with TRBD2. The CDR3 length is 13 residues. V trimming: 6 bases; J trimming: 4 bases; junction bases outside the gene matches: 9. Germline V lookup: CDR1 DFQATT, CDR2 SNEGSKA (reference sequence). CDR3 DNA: TGCAGTGCATCTAGCGGTGCCGATTACGAGCAGTACTTC. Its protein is CSASSGADYEQYF.

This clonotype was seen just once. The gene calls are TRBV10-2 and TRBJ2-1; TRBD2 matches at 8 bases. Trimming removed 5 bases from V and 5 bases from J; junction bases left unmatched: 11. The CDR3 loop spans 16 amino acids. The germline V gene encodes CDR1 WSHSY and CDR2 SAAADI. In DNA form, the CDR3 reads TGCGCCAGCAGTCCGGACGGGGGGGGTTCAAACAATGAGCAGTTCTTC. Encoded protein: CASSPDGGGSNNEQFF.

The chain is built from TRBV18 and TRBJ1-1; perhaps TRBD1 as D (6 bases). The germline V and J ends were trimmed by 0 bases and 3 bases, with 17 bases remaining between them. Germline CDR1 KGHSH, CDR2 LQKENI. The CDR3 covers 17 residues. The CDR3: CASSPPDFGGADTEAFF. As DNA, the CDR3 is TGTGCCAGCTCACCACCGGATTTCGGGGGCGCAGACACTGAAGCTTTCTTT.

CDR3 DNA sequence: TGTGCCAGCAGCCGGCCCCGGGACGCTGGCACAGATACGCAGTATTTT. Translating it yields CASSRPRDAGTDTQYF. J is TRBJ2-3 and V is TRBV5-4; tentatively, D is TRBD1 or TRBD2 (5 bases each). V lost 4 bases and J 1 base, leaving 16 bases between the germline ends. The CDR3 contains 16 residues. CDR1 SGHNT and CDR2 YYREEE come from the germline V gene (reference sequence).

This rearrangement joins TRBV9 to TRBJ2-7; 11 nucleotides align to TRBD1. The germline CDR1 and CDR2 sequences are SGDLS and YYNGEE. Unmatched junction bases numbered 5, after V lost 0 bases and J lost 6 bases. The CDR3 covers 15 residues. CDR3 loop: CASSVDGDRGAEQYF. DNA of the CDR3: TGTGCCAGCAGCGTAGACGGGGACAGGGGGGCCGAGCAGTACTTC.

In DNA, the CDR3 is TGTGCCAGCAGCCAGGGCTCTCAGCCCCAGCATTTT. It is translated as CASSQGSQPQHF. The chain recombines TRBV3-1 with TRBJ1-5; D is ambiguous. Trimming pared 3 bases from V and 6 bases from J, leaving 6 bases between. Per germline, CDR1 LGHDT and CDR2 YNNKEL (reference sequence). CDR3 length equals 12 residues.

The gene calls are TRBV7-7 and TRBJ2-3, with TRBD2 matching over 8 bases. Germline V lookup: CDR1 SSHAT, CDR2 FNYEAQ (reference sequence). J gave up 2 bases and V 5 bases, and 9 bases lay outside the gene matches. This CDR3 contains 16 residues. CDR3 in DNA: TGTGCCAGCAGCCCGAGCCCGGGGGGGCACACAGATACGCAGTATTTT. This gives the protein CASSPSPGGHTDTQYF.

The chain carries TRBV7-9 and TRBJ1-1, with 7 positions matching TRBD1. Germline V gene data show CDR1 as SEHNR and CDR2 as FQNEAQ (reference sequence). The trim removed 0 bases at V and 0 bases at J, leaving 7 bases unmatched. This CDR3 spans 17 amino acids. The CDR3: CASSLAPSGGVNTEAFF. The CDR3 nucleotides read TGTGCCAGCAGCTTAGCCCCCTCAGGGGGAGTGAACACTGAAGCTTTCTTT.

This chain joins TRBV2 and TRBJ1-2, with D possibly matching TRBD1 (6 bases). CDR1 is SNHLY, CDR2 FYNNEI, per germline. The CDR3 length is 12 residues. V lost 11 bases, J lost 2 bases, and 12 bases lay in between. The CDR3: CAVGTGNYGYTF. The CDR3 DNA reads TGTGCCGTCGGAACAGGGAACTATGGCTACACCTTC.

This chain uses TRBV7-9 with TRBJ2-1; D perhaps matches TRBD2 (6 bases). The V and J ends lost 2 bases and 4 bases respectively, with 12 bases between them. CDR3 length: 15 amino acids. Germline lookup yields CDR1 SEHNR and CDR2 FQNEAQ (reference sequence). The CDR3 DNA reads TGTGCCAGCAGCTTAACGGGGGAACTATACAATGAGCAGTTCTTC. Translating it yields CASSLTGELYNEQFF.

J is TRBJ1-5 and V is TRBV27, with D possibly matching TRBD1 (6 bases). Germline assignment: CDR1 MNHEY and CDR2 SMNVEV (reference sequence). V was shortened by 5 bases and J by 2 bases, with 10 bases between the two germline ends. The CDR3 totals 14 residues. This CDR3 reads CASSAGHGNQPQHF. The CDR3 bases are TGTGCCAGCAGTGCGGGACATGGCAATCAGCCCCAGCATTTT.